These 10 T cell receptor beta chains share one sample of origin, sequenced in a study of shared clonotypes between healthy human individuals. TCRdb's copy holds only in-frame clones and misses some; the assay was immunoSEQ multiplex PCR. The sample has 2 million to 2.5 million clones; approximately 94% are singletons. The naive CD8 fraction comprised CD45RO-negative cells positively selected for CCR7 and excluded terminally differentiated effector memory CD45RA+ cells. Material: naive CD8+ T cells from PBMCs. The receptors originated from a man aged 18 to 30 in good health. Some clones in this sample may be carry-over from other donors' samples.

V gene TRBV27 combines with J gene TRBJ2-1; D is uncertain. The CDR3 extends over 17 amino acids. Between the trimmed V and J ends, which lost 0 bases and 6 bases, there was a span of 18 bases. Germline V gene data show CDR1 as MNHEY and CDR2 as SMNVEV (reference sequence). The CDR3 DNA is TGTGCCAGCAGTTTATCGAGCTCTCCTCCGTTCCCCAATGAGCAGTTCTTC. It yields the protein CASSLSSSPPFPNEQFF.

The chain carries TRBV2 and TRBJ2-7, with 15 bases aligning to TRBD2. Germline V CDR1 and CDR2: SNHLY, FYNNEI. This CDR3 contains 16 residues. V lost 6 bases and J lost 7; bases outside the gene matches: 10. The CDR3 here is CASRPGLAGGPREQYF. The CDR3 DNA reads TGTGCCAGCAGACCCGGACTAGCGGGAGGGCCACGGGAGCAGTACTTC.

The rearrangement joins TRBV4-1 to TRBJ2-7; D not certain. Germline loops: CDR1 MGHRA, CDR2 YSYEKL. Trimming left V 2 bases short and J 2 bases short, with 13 bases between. The CDR3 has 15 residues. The CDR3 is CASSQQSTFTYEQYF. CDR3 DNA: TGCGCCAGCAGCCAACAGAGTACTTTTACCTACGAGCAGTACTTC.

The chain recombines TRBV28 with TRBJ2-1; D is unclear. CDR1 is MDHEN and CDR2 is SYDVKM in the germline V gene. Trimming removed 9 bases from V and 0 bases from J, with 12 bases in between. The CDR3 totals 14 residues. As DNA, the CDR3 is TGTGCCAGTAATGGACGTGGCTCCTACAATGAGCAGTTCTTC. Protein product: CASNGRGSYNEQFF.

Details on this clone: The sample holds other DNA sequences that translate to the same CDR3. V gene TRBV27 combines with J gene TRBJ2-7; D not resolved. The V gene's germline CDR1 is MNHEY and CDR2 SMNVEV (reference sequence). The CDR3 runs to 13 residues. V was cut by 2 bases and J by 1 base, with 6 bases left in between. CDR3 region: CASSLDVSYEQYF. In DNA form, the CDR3 reads TGTGCCAGCAGTTTAGACGTGTCCTACGAGCAGTACTTC.

CDR3 protein: CASSLSDYLPRNEQFF. The DNA for the CDR3 is TGTGCCAGCAGCTTAAGTGACTATCTCCCAAGGAATGAGCAGTTCTTC. J is TRBJ2-1 and V is TRBV11-2; possible D gene TRBD2, 5 bases. Germline V gives CDR1 SGHAT, CDR2 FQNNGV. The CDR3 is 16 residues long. With 2 bases removed from V and 7 bases from J, the gap between germline ends came to 18 bases.

This rearrangement joins TRBV15 to TRBJ1-4; 12 nucleotides agree with TRBD1. The CDR3 runs 15 residues. Germline V lookup: CDR1 LNHNV, CDR2 YYDKDF (reference sequence). After removal of 0 bases from V and 16 bases from J, the junction contained 9 bases not matched to a gene. In nucleotides, the CDR3 is TGTGCCACCAGCAGAGAAGAAGGGACAGGGGGCCCCGAGTTTTTT. Translating it yields CATSREEGTGGPEFF.

This clone was seen once. V gene TRBV2 combines with J gene TRBJ1-2; 7 nucleotides match TRBD1. V trimming: 1 base; J trimming: 3 bases; junction bases outside the gene matches: 5. The CDR3 sequence is 15 residues long. CDR1 and CDR2 (germline): SNHLY, FYNNEI. CDR3 sequence: CASSEGPGGDYGYTF. DNA for the CDR3: TGTGCCAGCAGTGAAGGGCCAGGGGGAGACTATGGCTACACCTTC.

Details on this clone: At the DNA level, this CDR3 is encoded by other sequences in the same sample as well. The chain is built from TRBV27 and TRBJ1-5, with TRBD1 identical over 9 bases. CDR1 and CDR2 (germline): MNHEY, SMNVEV (reference sequence). V lost 8 bases and J lost 4; bases outside the gene matches: 3. The CDR3 spans 13 residues. DNA of the CDR3: TGTGCCAGCCGTGGACAGGGGAATCAGCCCCAGCATTTT. This codes for CASRGQGNQPQHF.

J is TRBJ2-7 and V is TRBV11-2; D is perhaps TRBD2 (6 bases). Germline V gives CDR1 SGHAT, CDR2 FQNNGV. V lost 5 bases to trimming and J lost 6 bases, with 17 bases between them. The CDR3 has 14 amino acids. The CDR3 sequence is CASSTTGRLAEQYF. The CDR3 DNA sequence: TGTGCCAGCAGCACAACCGGGAGATTGGCCGAGCAGTACTTC.